What follows are 3 T cell receptor beta chains derived from one specimen sequenced in a study of CD8 T cells in ankylosing spondylitis. TCRdb re-called the 5' RACE reads with MiXCR, one entry per CDR3 protein. Here the sample spans about 240,000 distinct CDR3 sequences, 20% to 30% being singletons. Sequencing input: blood, either unsorted or a sorted T cell fraction (not recorded which). These receptors were collected from a male donor with ankylosing spondylitis or in good health (not recorded which).

This rearrangement joins TRBV20-1 to TRBJ2-5; D is possibly TRBD1 (6 bases). V was clipped by 6 bases and J by 1 base, with 18 bases between them. The length of the CDR3 is 15 residues. The germline V gene encodes CDR1 DFQATT and CDR2 SNEGSKA (reference sequence). The CDR3 loop is CSARQAAQFQETQYF. Here the CDR3 DNA reads TGCAGTGCCCGACAGGCCGCTCAATTCCAAGAGACCCAGTACTTC.

This clonotype was picked up a small number of times. The CDR3 here is CASSFRSPGREYNEQFF. Written as DNA, the CDR3 is TGTGCCAGCAGTTTCAGGTCCCCGGGACGAGAGTACAATGAGCAGTTCTTC. V usage is TRBV12-3 or TRBV12-4 and J usage is TRBJ2-1, with D perhaps given as TRBD1 or TRBD2 (5 bases each). V lost 3 bases and J lost 4, with 19 bases in between. The length of the CDR3 is 17 residues.

This clonotype was picked up a small number of times. V is TRBV12-3 or TRBV12-4 and J is TRBJ1-2; 8 nucleotides align to TRBD1. The CDR3 spans 12 residues. Germline trimming cut 5 bases from V and 7 bases from J; bases unmatched to any gene: 3. The CDR3 sequence: CASSLTGVGYTF. The CDR3 DNA follows: TGTGCCAGCAGTCTGACAGGGGTTGGCTACACCTTC.